One and the same sample provided the 11 T cell receptor beta chains below, sequenced in a study of T-cell memory formation after mild COVID-19. Via MiXCR, TCRdb re-called the 5' RACE reads, giving one row per CDR3 protein. Altogether about 600,000 distinct CDR3 sequences are present, about 20% being singletons, with the ten largest covering about 8.2%. The sample was PBMCs or a T cell subset sorted from them (not recorded which). The receptor source for this set is an adult woman who had mild COVID-19 (a few samples of this study predate the infection). Cell type and time point are not known.

This clonotype was seen a few times. The chain is built from TRBV15 and TRBJ2-7, with D perhaps matching TRBD1 or TRBD2 (5 bases each). Germline loops: CDR1 LNHNV, CDR2 YYDKDF (reference sequence). The ends were cut back, 0 bases at V and 7 bases at J, with 16 bases in the middle. This CDR3 is built from 15 residues. CDR3: CATSRDLGDGGEQYF. Here the CDR3 DNA reads TGTGCCACCAGCAGAGACCTAGGGGACGGCGGTGAGCAGTACTTC.

The J gene is TRBJ2-7, the V gene TRBV5-1; no definite D call. The germline CDR1 and CDR2 sequences are SGHRS and YFSETQ. Trimming stripped 0 bases from V and 6 bases from J, with 10 bases between. The CDR3 runs 13 residues. The CDR3 here is CASSLAGRVEQYF. CDR3 DNA sequence: TGCGCCAGCAGCTTGGCCGGCCGGGTCGAGCAGTACTTC.

The J gene is TRBJ2-1, the V gene TRBV7-9; TRBD2 aligns across 7 bases. J was trimmed by 7 bases and V by 4 bases; bases with no gene match: 4. Germline assignment: CDR1 SEHNR and CDR2 FQNEAQ (reference sequence). This CDR3 comprises 13 residues. The DNA of the CDR3 is TGTGCCAGCAGCTCAGCGGGAAGGAATGAGCAGTTCTTC. Amino acid sequence: CASSSAGRNEQFF.

In its sample, this clonotype was seen many times. This chain connects TRBV20-1 to TRBJ1-2; D uncertain. Germline V gene sequence: CDR1 DFQATT, CDR2 SNEGSKA (reference sequence). CDR3 size: 11 residues. The germline V and J ends were trimmed by 3 bases and 10 bases, with 12 bases remaining between them. The CDR3 DNA sequence: TGCAGTGCTAGCACACCCGCCGACTACACCTTC. This sequence encodes CSASTPADYTF.

The chain combines TRBV20-1 with TRBJ1-2; D might be TRBD1 (5 bases). This CDR3 contains 16 residues. The germline V gene has CDR1 DFQATT and CDR2 SNEGSKA (reference sequence). V shed 0 bases and J shed 8 bases, with 22 bases lying between them. The CDR3 spells CSARDLGDRWIDGYTF. In DNA, the CDR3 is TGCAGTGCTAGAGATCTGGGGGACCGGTGGATTGACGGCTACACCTTC.

This chain connects TRBV7-3 to TRBJ2-2; 7 bases match TRBD2. V lost 1 base to trimming and J lost 5 bases; unmatched junction nucleotides: 7. Germline CDR1 SGHTA, CDR2 FQGTGA. This CDR3 is built from 16 residues. Written as DNA, the CDR3 is TGTGCCAGCAGCTTAATGGCGGGAGTGGGAACCGGGGAGCTGTTTTTT. It codes for CASSLMAGVGTGELFF.

The V gene is TRBV2, the J gene TRBJ2-3; D possibly corresponds to TRBD2 (6 bases). Germline V gene data show CDR1 as SNHLY and CDR2 as FYNNEI. V shed 9 bases and J shed 3 bases, with 13 bases lying between them. The CDR3 length is 13 residues. The CDR3, as DNA: TGTGCCAGTCCCCGGGACTTAACAGATACGCAGTATTTT. Residues: CASPRDLTDTQYF.

This clonotype came up a few times. The rearrangement uses TRBV6-5 and TRBJ2-5, with 8 positions matching TRBD2. Per germline, CDR1 MNHEY and CDR2 SVGAGI. The CDR3 runs 13 residues. After removal of 8 bases from V and 5 bases from J, the junction contained 7 bases not matched to a gene. The CDR3 spells CASRAGGVETQYF. The CDR3 DNA reads as TGTGCCAGCCGTGCGGGGGGCGTGGAGACCCAGTACTTC.

This clonotype appeared a few times. The chain joins TRBV7-2 to TRBJ2-3; D possibly corresponds to TRBD2 (6 bases). The CDR3 covers 14 residues. The V end was cut by 4 bases, the J end by 2 bases, with 10 bases between. The germline gives CDR1 SGHTA, CDR2 FQGNSA. The CDR3: CASSSVAVTDTQYF. The CDR3 DNA reads as TGTGCCAGCAGCTCGGTAGCGGTCACAGATACGCAGTATTTT.

This clonotype occurred a few times. CDR3 sequence (DNA): TGTGCCAGCAGCCAAGTTTCTCCAGGGATGAACACTGAAGCTTTCTTT. Its protein product is CASSQVSPGMNTEAFF. The chain employs TRBV4-2 and TRBJ1-1, with TRBD1 as a possible D gene (5 bases). The V and J ends lost 1 base and 0 bases respectively, with 12 bases between them. Germline V gene sequence: CDR1 LGHNA, CDR2 YNFKEQ. This CDR3 has 16 amino acids.

The chain employs TRBV9 and TRBJ1-2; D unclear. V gave up 0 bases and J gave up 0 bases, with 3 bases separating them. The length of the CDR3 is 13 residues. Germline values: CDR1 SGDLS, CDR2 YYNGEE. CDR3 sequence: CASSVAANYGYTF. CDR3 in DNA: TGTGCCAGCAGCGTAGCAGCTAACTATGGCTACACCTTC. Drawing the rest from reference TRBV9 and TRBJ1-2, the complete variable domain is DSGVTQTPKHLITATGQRVTLRCSPRSGDLSVYWYQQSLDQGLQFLIQYYNGEERAKGNILERFSAQQFPDLHSELNLSSLELGDSALYFCASSVAANYGYTFGSGTRLTVV.